This TCR beta chain was profiled in a study of blood T cell repertoires in COVID-19. Background on the study: The origin of the acute and convalescent COVID-19 samples was the United States, Italy and Spain. Nucleic acid was either cDNA or gDNA, and it came from T cells, B-cell-depleted T cells, or PBMCs.

Original analysis: Amplification of reference gene primers was used by the study to estimate nucleated cell counts. Profiling relied on immunoSEQ multiplex PCR, and the TCRdb table lists in-frame clones only, not all of them. V and J calls and clone size come straight from that table; D and trimming were deduced from the DNA. The repertoire has over 400,000 clones, roughly 85% of them found once; the top ten carry approximately 1.4%. The CDR3 consists of 14 residues. The ends were cut back, 5 bases at V and 0 bases at J, with 10 bases in the middle. Germline loops: CDR1 SQVTM, CDR2 ANQGSEA. The source is a woman aged 30 to 39 with active or convalescent COVID-19. This sequence joins TRBV29-1 and TRBJ1-4; D unresolved. Sequences were obtained from peripheral blood. The CDR3 spells CSVRGLATNEKLFF. The CDR3 DNA follows: TGCAGCGTTCGGGGTTTAGCAACTAATGAAAAACTGTTTTTT.